The 18 T cell receptor beta chains below were found in one sample sequenced in a study of T cells after yellow fever vaccination. TCRdb used MiXCR to reprocess the 5' RACE reads, holding one entry per CDR3 protein. This table has roughly 160,000 distinct CDR3 sequences, 6% to 7.5% appearing once. Sample: CD4+ T cells sorted from PBMCs, taken around 5 days after the first yellow fever vaccination. The receptors originated from a man between 18 and 35 years old who received the YFV17D yellow fever vaccine.

This clonotype has a handful of counts. The chain is built from TRBV5-5 and TRBJ2-4; either TRBD1 or TRBD2 may fit D (5 bases each). The CDR3 length is 16 residues. V lost 0 bases to trimming and J lost 7 bases, with 17 bases between them. Germline loops: CDR1 SGHKS, CDR2 YYEKEE (reference sequence). CDR3 in DNA: TGTGCCAGCAGCTTGGCGGGTGGGACGCAAAGTAACATTCAGTACTTC. The encoded protein is CASSLAGGTQSNIQYF.

The CDR3 loop is CASSVDRVGEQYF. CDR3 nucleotides: TGTGCCAGCAGCGTCGACAGGGTAGGAGAGCAGTACTTC. This rearrangement joins TRBV11-2 to TRBJ2-7; 7 bases agree with TRBD1. V dropped 5 bases and J dropped 7; count of bases not matched to a gene: 8. The length of the CDR3 is 13 residues. Germline loops: CDR1 SGHAT, CDR2 FQNNGV.

This clonotype was detected many times. The chain employs TRBV7-9 and TRBJ1-5; D might be TRBD1 (5 bases). Germline V gives CDR1 SEHNR, CDR2 FQNEAQ (reference sequence). CDR3 length: 15 amino acids. V lost 8 bases, J lost 0 bases, and 14 bases lay in between. CDR3 in DNA: TGTGCCAGCTCGGGGGACGGTTATAGCAATCAGCCCCAGCATTTT. The encoded protein is CASSGDGYSNQPQHF.

The rearrangement joins TRBV7-9 to TRBJ1-3; possible D gene TRBD1, 5 bases. The CDR3 spans 14 residues. CDR1 and CDR2 from the germline V gene are SEHNR and FQNEAQ (reference sequence). V dropped 3 bases and J dropped 3 bases, with 9 bases sitting between them. The chain's CDR3 is CASSFGQGGNTIYF. The DNA of the CDR3 is TGTGCCAGCAGCTTCGGCCAGGGTGGAAACACCATATATTTT.

This clonotype was observed many times. The V gene is TRBV5-4, the J gene TRBJ1-1, with D maybe TRBD1 (5 bases). The V end was cut by 4 bases, the J end by 4 bases, with 14 bases between. Germline V gives CDR1 SGHNT, CDR2 YYREEE (reference sequence). The length of the CDR3 is 14 residues. CDR3 loop: CASSPGRDRTEAFF. DNA of the CDR3: TGTGCCAGCAGCCCAGGGAGGGATCGCACTGAAGCTTTCTTT.

This clonotype was found many times. The rearrangement uses TRBV4-2 and TRBJ2-4, with no clear D. The CDR3 is 14 amino acids. Per germline, CDR1 LGHNA and CDR2 YNFKEQ. Trimming removed 0 bases from V and 0 bases from J, with 3 bases in between. The CDR3 DNA sequence: TGTGCCAGCAGCCAAGAACTAGCCAAAAACATTCAGTACTTC. Translation gives CASSQELAKNIQYF.

This clonotype was detected ten times or more. This chain uses TRBV2 with TRBJ1-6; the D is unclear. Germline loops: CDR1 SNHLY, CDR2 FYNNEI. The CDR3 covers 15 residues. The V end was cut by 8 bases, the J end by 0 bases, with 11 bases between. The CDR3 sequence: CASGSGSSYNSPLHF. CDR3 in DNA: TGTGCCAGCGGCTCTGGAAGCTCCTATAATTCACCCCTCCACTTT.

In this sample, this clonotype turned up many times. The V call is TRBV7-2, the J call TRBJ2-7, with 7 bases fitting TRBD2. CDR3 length equals 16 residues. The germline V gene has CDR1 SGHTA and CDR2 FQGNSA. CDR3: CASSLDSGFSSGSLTV. CDR3 coding DNA: TGTGCCAGCAGCTTAGATAGTGGATTCTCTAGCGGCTCTCTCACAGTC.

V is TRBV20-1 and J is TRBJ1-6, with D tentatively TRBD1 (5 bases). Trimming cost V 3 bases and J 9 bases, with 21 bases left between them. Germline V gene sequence: CDR1 DFQATT, CDR2 SNEGSKA (reference sequence). There are 16 residues in the CDR3. In DNA form, the CDR3 reads TGCAGTGCTAGGTGGCCGGACACCCTATTGGGTTCACCCCTCCACTTT. Translation gives CSARWPDTLLGSPLHF.

This clonotype was seen a handful of times. The junction departs from the called germline gene at one end, perhaps through a read error. V gene TRBV7-7 combines with J gene TRBJ2-1; TRBD2 matches at 10 bases. Looked up from germline, CDR1 is SSHAT and CDR2 is FNYEAQ (reference sequence). This CDR3 spans 14 amino acids. The CDR3 DNA reads as TGTGCTAGCAGCTGGGACCAAACTAGCGGGGTGCAGTTCTTC. Its translation is CASSWDQTSGVQFF.

The sample holds many counts of this clonotype. The gene calls are TRBV11-2 and TRBJ2-5, with D tentatively TRBD2 (6 bases). The CDR3 extends over 12 amino acids. V lost 6 bases, J lost 8 bases, and 13 bases lay in between. CDR1 is SGHAT and CDR2 is FQNNGV in the germline V gene. For the CDR3, the DNA is TGTGCCAGCAGGACCCCGGCGGGAACCCAGTACTTC. Translation gives CASRTPAGTQYF.

Ten or more counts support this clonotype. The chain uses TRBV7-9 and TRBJ2-3, with 9 bases fitting TRBD2. The V gene's germline CDR1 is SEHNR and CDR2 FQNEAQ (reference sequence). The CDR3 has 16 residues. V lost 5 bases, J lost 3 bases, and 9 bases stayed unmatched. The CDR3 DNA reads TGTGCCAGCAGCCTCCTAGCGGGGATTGTTACAGATACGCAGTATTTT. Translation gives CASSLLAGIVTDTQYF. The full variable domain, completed using reference TRBV7-9 and TRBJ2-3, is DTGVSQNPRHKITKRGQNVTFRCDPISEHNRLYWYRQTLGQGPEFLTYFQNEAQLEKSRLLSDRFSAERPKGSFSTLEIQRTEQGDSAMYLCASSLLAGIVTDTQYFGPGTRLTVL.

This clonotype was detected ten times or more. The rearrangement links TRBV20-1 to TRBJ2-3; no clear D gene. CDR1 and CDR2 (germline): DFQATT, SNEGSKA (reference sequence). V was shortened by 5 bases and J by 0 bases, with 9 bases between the two germline ends. This CDR3 is built from 13 residues. Written as DNA, the CDR3 is TGCAGTGCTGAAGACCGAAGCACAGATACGCAGTATTTT. It encodes CSAEDRSTDTQYF.

This clonotype was counted a few times. The rearrangement uses TRBV4-3 and TRBJ2-1; D is perhaps TRBD2 (5 bases). CDR3 length equals 15 residues. The V gene lost 4 bases and the J gene lost 1 base, with 11 bases spanning the gap. The germline V gene has CDR1 LGHNA and CDR2 YSLEER. The chain's CDR3 is CASSRGFSSYNEQFF. As DNA, the CDR3 is TGCGCCAGCAGCCGAGGGTTCAGTTCCTACAATGAGCAGTTCTTC.

This clonotype was counted a few times. CDR3 nucleotide sequence: TGTGCCAGCACCCGGACAGGGGGCTCTGAAGCTTTCTTT. Translated: CASTRTGGSEAFF. This chain connects TRBV2 to TRBJ1-1; 11 positions agree with TRBD1. Trimming cost V 7 bases and J 6 bases; bases outside gene matches: 4. CDR3 size: 13 residues. Germline V CDR1 and CDR2: SNHLY, FYNNEI.

This clonotype has ten or more counts. The chain employs TRBV5-1 and TRBJ1-4, with TRBD1 identical over 7 bases. Per germline, CDR1 SGHRS and CDR2 YFSETQ. After removal of 4 bases from V and 4 bases from J, the junction contained 10 bases not matched to a gene. There are 16 residues in the CDR3. CDR3 protein: CASSPIRTGGNEKLFF. CDR3 nucleotide sequence: TGCGCCAGCAGCCCTATCCGGACAGGTGGTAATGAAAAACTGTTTTTT.

This clonotype was counted at least ten times. The CDR3 bases are TGTGCCAGCAGCTTAGCCCCCTGGGACAGGGGTGGAGATACGCAGTATTTT. This gives the protein CASSLAPWDRGGDTQYF. V gene TRBV7-8 combines with J gene TRBJ2-3; TRBD1 matches 10 bases. The germline CDR1 and CDR2 sequences are SGHVS and FQNEAQ. The CDR3 extends over 17 amino acids. With 0 bases clipped from V and 5 bases from J, the junction kept 8 bases outside the gene matches.

The chain links TRBV5-8 to TRBJ1-6; no clear D gene. V dropped 2 bases and J dropped 7 bases, with 10 bases sitting between them. The CDR3 is 14 residues long. Germline lookup yields CDR1 SGHTS and CDR2 YDEGEE. The CDR3 region is CASSLGIPNSPLHF. CDR3 bases: TGTGCCAGCAGCTTAGGCATCCCCAATTCACCCCTCCACTTT.